Shown below are 29 T cell receptor beta chains from a single sample sequenced in a study of identifying expanded T cells in peripheral blood. Assay: immunoSEQ multiplex PCR; the TCRdb copy retains only in-frame clones and omits some. The sample yields tens of thousands of clones, around 90% seen once. Sequencing was done on a sample of blood. Receptor source: a person aged 18 to 75 in good health.

The chain employs TRBV11-3 and TRBJ2-3; 8 nucleotides match TRBD1. Germline V gene sequence: CDR1 SGHNT, CDR2 YENEEA. This CDR3 has 15 amino acids. J gave up 5 bases and V 6 bases, and 10 bases lay outside the gene matches. The CDR3 region has the DNA TGTGCCAGCAGGTCTGACAGGGGCCCCGGAGATACGCAGTATTTT. Translating it yields CASRSDRGPGDTQYF.

The chain employs TRBV5-4 and TRBJ2-2; 11 bases match TRBD2. The ends lost 3 bases at V and 6 bases at J; junction bases unmatched: 7. The CDR3 totals 16 residues. Germline CDR1 SGHNT, CDR2 YYREEE (reference sequence). This CDR3 is CASSSRSGGAAGELFF. The CDR3 DNA follows: TGTGCCAGCAGCTCCCGTAGCGGGGGGGCTGCCGGGGAGCTGTTTTTT.

The chain uses TRBV5-1 and TRBJ2-5; D gene uncertain. This CDR3 comprises 13 residues. V was cut by 0 bases and J by 8 bases, with 11 bases left in between. In germline, CDR1 is SGHRS, CDR2 YFSETQ. The CDR3 DNA reads TGCGCCAGCAGCTTGGGCCGAGAAGGTACCCAGTACTTC. It translates to CASSLGREGTQYF.

This chain connects TRBV9 to TRBJ2-3, with D unresolved. CDR3 length equals 14 residues. V lost 2 bases to trimming and J lost 0 bases, with 7 bases between them. CDR1 and CDR2 (germline): SGDLS, YYNGEE. Written as DNA, the CDR3 is TGTGCCAGCAGCGTCGGGCCAAGCACAGATACGCAGTATTTT. Translating it yields CASSVGPSTDTQYF.

This clone was detected only a few times. The chain joins TRBV5-1 to TRBJ1-2, with D possibly being TRBD1 (5 bases). This CDR3 has 11 residues. The germline V and J ends were trimmed by 8 bases and 8 bases, with 13 bases remaining between them. Germline CDR1 and CDR2: SGHRS and YFSETQ. DNA of the CDR3: TGCGCCAGTGGAGGGGTTGGGGGCTACACCTTC. As protein: CASGGVGGYTF.

This clone showed up just once. The rearrangement links TRBV6-1 to TRBJ2-7; the match to TRBD1 covers 7 bases. The J segment lost 7 bases and the V segment lost 8 bases, leaving 14 bases of the junction unmatched. The length of the CDR3 is 14 residues. In germline, CDR1 is MNHNS, CDR2 SASEGT. Here the CDR3 DNA reads TGTGCCAGCTTGACTTCAGGGGGATTGTGGGAGCAGTACTTC. It yields the protein CASLTSGGLWEQYF.

The J gene is TRBJ1-3, the V gene TRBV4-2; D is ambiguous. Germline V gene data show CDR1 as LGHNA and CDR2 as YNFKEQ. The CDR3 spans 15 residues. V was pared by 0 bases and J by 4 bases, with 10 bases between. The CDR3 spells CASSQDRGSGNTIYF. DNA of the CDR3: TGTGCCAGCAGCCAAGATCGGGGTTCAGGAAACACCATATATTTT.

This clone was seen a single time. The rearrangement links TRBV5-6 to TRBJ2-5, with unresolved D. Germline-derived CDR1 and CDR2 are SGHDT and YYEEEE. The CDR3 is 16 amino acids. Trimming took 2 bases from V and 5 from J, leaving 19 bases between them. CDR3 residues: CASSFKRRLLGETQYF. The CDR3 DNA sequence: TGTGCCAGCAGCTTTAAGCGACGGCTGCTCGGGGAGACCCAGTACTTC.

The CDR3 region has the DNA TGTGCCAGCAGTTGGGTTGGCACAGATACGCAGTATTTT. Translation: CASSWVGTDTQYF. The chain combines TRBV27 with TRBJ2-3; D remains unclear. Germline values: CDR1 MNHEY, CDR2 SMNVEV (reference sequence). The CDR3 is made up of 13 amino acids. Deletions cut 4 bases from V and 1 base from J, with 6 bases between.

CDR3 in amino acids: CASSLTGEETQYF. In DNA, the CDR3 is TGTGCCAGCAGCTTAACAGGGGAGGAGACCCAGTACTTC. This rearrangement joins TRBV7-3 to TRBJ2-5, with D tentatively TRBD1 or TRBD2 (5 bases each). This CDR3 is 13 amino acids long. Germline V CDR1 and CDR2: SGHTA, FQGTGA. Trimming took off 0 bases at V and 5 bases at J, with 7 bases between the two ends.

This clone was seen just once. The J gene is TRBJ1-2, the V gene TRBV7-2, with 9 bases lining up with TRBD1. The V gene end was trimmed by 5 bases and the J gene end by 4 bases; junction bases not matched to a gene: 8. The CDR3 has 15 amino acids. CDR1 is SGHTA and CDR2 is FQGNSA in the germline V gene. The DNA for the CDR3 is TGTGCCAGCAGCGTAACAGGGGGCGCAACCTATGGCTACACCTTC. It codes for CASSVTGGATYGYTF.

This chain uses TRBV7-9 with TRBJ2-4; 8 bases match TRBD1. The CDR3 loop spans 16 amino acids. Germline lookup yields CDR1 SEHNR and CDR2 FQNEAQ (reference sequence). The J segment lost 8 bases and the V segment lost 0 bases, leaving 9 bases of the junction unmatched. The CDR3 region has the DNA TGTGCCAGCAGCTTAGCCGGGGCGAGCAGGGGGCACATTCAGTACTTC. The encoded protein is CASSLAGASRGHIQYF.

This chain joins TRBV27 and TRBJ2-1, with D perhaps TRBD2 (6 bases). The V and J ends lost 3 bases and 9 bases respectively, with 21 bases between them. Germline V gene data show CDR1 as MNHEY and CDR2 as SMNVEV (reference sequence). This CDR3 is built from 16 residues. CDR3 DNA: TGTGCCAGCAGTTTTGGGCTAGCGATGAGCCTCAGTGAGCAGTTCTTC. It codes for CASSFGLAMSLSEQFF.

CDR3 sequence: CAWSVTLYYNEQFF. The CDR3 DNA sequence: TGTGCCTGGAGTGTAACCCTTTACTACAATGAGCAGTTCTTC. The rearrangement links TRBV30 to TRBJ2-1; no clear D. V dropped 0 bases and J dropped 3 bases, with 9 bases sitting between them. The CDR3 runs to 14 residues. The V gene's germline CDR1 is GTSNPN and CDR2 SVGIG (reference sequence).

V is TRBV7-2 and J is TRBJ1-2, with a weak D call TRBD1 (5 bases). Trimming cost V 5 bases and J 7 bases, with 14 bases left between them. There are 13 residues in the CDR3. Germline values: CDR1 SGHTA, CDR2 FQGNSA. The CDR3 here is CASSPTDSGGYTF. The CDR3 DNA is TGTGCCAGCAGCCCGACCGACAGCGGTGGCTACACCTTC.

The chain joins TRBV6-5 to TRBJ2-1; D unclear. Germline V gene data show CDR1 as MNHEY and CDR2 as SVGAGI. V dropped 2 bases and J dropped 2 bases, with 4 bases sitting between them. The CDR3 covers 13 residues. Here the CDR3 DNA reads TGTGCCAGCAGTTACGGGACCTACAATGAGCAGTTCTTC. Translating it yields CASSYGTYNEQFF.

The chain links TRBV2 to TRBJ2-1; perhaps TRBD1 as D (6 bases). Per the germline V gene, CDR1 is SNHLY and CDR2 is FYNNEI. The CDR3 has 14 amino acids. V gave up 4 bases and J gave up 8 bases, with 15 bases separating them. The CDR3 is CASSVEQGPHEQFF. The DNA of the CDR3 is TGTGCCAGCAGTGTGGAACAGGGTCCCCATGAGCAGTTCTTC.

The chain employs TRBV11-3 and TRBJ2-5; TRBD2 might be the D (6 bases). CDR3 size: 18 residues. The V end was cut by 5 bases, the J end by 2 bases, with 24 bases between. The V gene's germline CDR1 is SGHNT and CDR2 YENEEA. The CDR3 coding sequence is TGTGCCAGCAGCCACTCTCCCCGGGAACGGGGGTGGCAAGAGACCCAGTACTTC. It yields the protein CASSHSPRERGWQETQYF.

This clone was observed a single time. The chain joins TRBV7-9 to TRBJ2-1; D tentatively reads TRBD1 or TRBD2 (5 bases each). This CDR3 comprises 15 residues. CDR1 SEHNR and CDR2 FQNEAQ come from the germline V gene (reference sequence). The ends were cut back, 5 bases at V and 4 bases at J, with 15 bases in the middle. The CDR3 DNA reads TGTGCCAGCAGCCCAAGACCGGGGCCGTACAATGAGCAGTTCTTC. Amino acids: CASSPRPGPYNEQFF.

This chain connects TRBV7-8 to TRBJ2-1; D not certain. From germline, CDR1 is SGHVS and CDR2 FQNEAQ. Trimming took 10 bases from V and 6 from J, leaving 10 bases between them. The CDR3 loop spans 11 amino acids. This chain's CDR3 is CATGLGNEQFF. DNA for the CDR3: TGTGCCACCGGTTTGGGCAATGAGCAGTTCTTC.

The V call is TRBV2, the J call TRBJ2-3, with D unresolved. The V and J ends lost 4 bases and 8 bases respectively, with 10 bases between them. Germline CDR1 is SNHLY and CDR2 is FYNNEI. This CDR3 region has 12 residues. The CDR3 DNA is TGTGCCAGCAGTGGGGCACGCGGTACGCAGTATTTT. Encoded protein: CASSGARGTQYF. Filled out from reference TRBV2 and TRBJ2-3, the complete variable domain reads EPEVTQTPSHQVTQMGQEVILRCVPISNHLYFYWYRQILGQKVEFLVSFYNNEISEKSEIFDDQFSVERPDGSNFTLKIRSTKLEDSAMYFCASSGARGTQYFGPGTRLTVL.

The CDR3 loop is CASSLIPTEAFF. CDR3 DNA: TGTGCCAGCAGTCTAATACCCACTGAAGCTTTCTTT. The chain is built from TRBV7-6 and TRBJ1-1; unclear D gene. The CDR3 spans 12 residues. Looked up from germline, CDR1 is SGHVS and CDR2 is FNYEAQ. V gave up 6 bases and J gave up 4 bases, with 9 bases separating them.

V and J are TRBV5-6 and TRBJ1-1; D gene unclear. Trimming took 2 bases from V and 4 from J, leaving 9 bases between them. Germline CDR1 and CDR2: SGHDT and YYEEEE. The CDR3 extends over 13 amino acids. Here the CDR3 DNA reads TGTGCCAGCAGCTTAGGGCAGCTCACTGAAGCTTTCTTT. This codes for CASSLGQLTEAFF.

In this sample, this clone turned up a few times. The chain has TRBV2 and TRBJ2-7; 7 positions match TRBD2. V dropped 6 bases and J dropped 4; count of bases not matched to a gene: 12. The germline CDR1 and CDR2 sequences are SNHLY and FYNNEI. There are 15 residues in the CDR3. CDR3 sequence reads: CASRPNWRGMYEQYF. The CDR3 DNA reads as TGTGCCAGCAGACCCAATTGGCGGGGGATGTACGAGCAGTACTTC.

The CDR3 coding sequence is TGCAGCGTTGGTCGGGGCAAGGGGACTGAAGCTTTCTTT. Its translation: CSVGRGKGTEAFF. This sequence joins TRBV29-1 and TRBJ1-1, with TRBD1 as a possible D gene (5 bases). Trimming removed 4 bases from V and 5 bases from J, with 14 bases in between. The CDR3 contains 13 residues. CDR1 is SQVTM, CDR2 ANQGSEA, per germline.

The V call is TRBV5-1, the J call TRBJ1-1; 9 nucleotides agree with TRBD1. Per germline, CDR1 SGHRS and CDR2 YFSETQ. The junction had 6 bases not matched to a gene; V was cut back by 6 bases and J by 3 bases. The CDR3 is 14 amino acids. This chain's CDR3 is CASTTGGMDTEAFF. Here the CDR3 DNA reads TGCGCCAGCACCACAGGGGGCATGGACACTGAAGCTTTCTTT.

This clone was recorded only once. V gene TRBV9 combines with J gene TRBJ2-5; D might be TRBD2 (6 bases). The V end was cut by 4 bases, the J end by 1 base, with 11 bases between. Germline loops: CDR1 SGDLS, CDR2 YYNGEE. The CDR3 runs to 14 residues. The DNA of the CDR3 is TGTGCCAGCAGCCCTCAGACTAGCCAAGAGACCCAGTACTTC. Residues: CASSPQTSQETQYF.

This chain connects TRBV6-6 to TRBJ1-2, with 7 bases matching TRBD1. Germline V gene sequence: CDR1 MNHNY, CDR2 SVGAGI (reference sequence). V shed 5 bases, J shed 3 bases, and the junction held 3 bases outside the gene matches. This CDR3 comprises 13 residues. The DNA of the CDR3 is TGTGCCAGCAGTCCTACAGGGGACTATGGCTACACCTTC. This sequence encodes CASSPTGDYGYTF.

This clone was detected once. The chain couples TRBV19 to TRBJ1-5; 8 positions agree with TRBD1. The trim removed 6 bases at V and 3 bases at J, leaving 4 bases unmatched. The CDR3 covers 14 residues. The germline V gene encodes CDR1 LNHDA and CDR2 SQIVND (reference sequence). The DNA of the CDR3 is TGTGCCAGTAGGCCAGGGGGCATCAATCAGCCCCAGCATTTT. Translated: CASRPGGINQPQHF.